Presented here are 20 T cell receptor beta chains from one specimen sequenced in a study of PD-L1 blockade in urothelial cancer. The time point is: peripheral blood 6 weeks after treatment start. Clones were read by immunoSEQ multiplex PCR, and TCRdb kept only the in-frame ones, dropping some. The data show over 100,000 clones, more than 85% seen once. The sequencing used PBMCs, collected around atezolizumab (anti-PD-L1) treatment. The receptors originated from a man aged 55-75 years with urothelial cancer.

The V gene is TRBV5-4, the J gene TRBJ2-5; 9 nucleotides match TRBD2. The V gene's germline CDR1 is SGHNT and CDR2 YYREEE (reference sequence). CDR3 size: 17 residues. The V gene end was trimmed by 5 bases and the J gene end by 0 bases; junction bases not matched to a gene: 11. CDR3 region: CASRYGGASGNQETQYF. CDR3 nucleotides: TGTGCCAGCAGATACGGGGGGGCTAGCGGGAACCAAGAGACCCAGTACTTC.

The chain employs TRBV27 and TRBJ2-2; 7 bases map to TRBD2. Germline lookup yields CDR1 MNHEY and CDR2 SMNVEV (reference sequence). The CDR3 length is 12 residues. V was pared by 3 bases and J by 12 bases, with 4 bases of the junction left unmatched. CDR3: CASSFAGEKLFF. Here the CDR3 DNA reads TGTGCCAGCAGTTTTGCGGGAGAAAAGCTGTTTTTT.

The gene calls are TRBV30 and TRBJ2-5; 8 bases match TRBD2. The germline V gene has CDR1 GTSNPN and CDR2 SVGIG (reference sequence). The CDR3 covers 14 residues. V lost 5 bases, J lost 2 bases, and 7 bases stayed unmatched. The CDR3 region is CAWGSGSGQETQYF. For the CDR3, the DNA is TGTGCCTGGGGGAGCGGGAGTGGTCAAGAGACCCAGTACTTC.

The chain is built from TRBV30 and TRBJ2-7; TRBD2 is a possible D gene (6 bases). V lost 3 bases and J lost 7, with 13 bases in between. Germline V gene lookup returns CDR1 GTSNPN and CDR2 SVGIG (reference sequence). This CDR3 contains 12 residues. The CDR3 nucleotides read TGTGCCTGGAGCTGGGTAGGAGGGGAGCAGTACTTC. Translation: CAWSWVGGEQYF.

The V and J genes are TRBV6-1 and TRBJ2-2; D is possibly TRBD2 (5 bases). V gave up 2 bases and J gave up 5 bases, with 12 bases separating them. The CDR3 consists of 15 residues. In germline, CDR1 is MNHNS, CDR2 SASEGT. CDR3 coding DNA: TGTGCCAGCAGTGAAAGGAGGTTGGGGACCGGGGAGCTGTTTTTT. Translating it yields CASSERRLGTGELFF.

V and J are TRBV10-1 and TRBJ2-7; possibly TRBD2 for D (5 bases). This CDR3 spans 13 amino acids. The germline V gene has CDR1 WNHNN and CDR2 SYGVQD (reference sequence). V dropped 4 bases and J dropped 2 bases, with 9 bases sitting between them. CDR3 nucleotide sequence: TGCGCCAGCAGTGTCGGGATAACCTACGAGCAGTACTTC. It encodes CASSVGITYEQYF.

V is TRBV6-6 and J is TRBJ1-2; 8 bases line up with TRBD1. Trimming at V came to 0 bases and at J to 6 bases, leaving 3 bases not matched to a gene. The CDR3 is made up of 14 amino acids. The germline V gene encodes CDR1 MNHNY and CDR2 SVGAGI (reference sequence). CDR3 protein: CASSYSTGAHGYTF. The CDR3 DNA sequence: TGTGCCAGCAGTTACTCGACAGGGGCTCATGGCTACACCTTC.

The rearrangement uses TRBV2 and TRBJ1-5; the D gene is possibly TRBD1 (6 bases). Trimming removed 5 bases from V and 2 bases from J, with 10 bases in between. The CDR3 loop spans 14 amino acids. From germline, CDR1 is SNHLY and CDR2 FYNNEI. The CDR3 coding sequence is TGTGCCAGCAGTCGAACAGGGCGCAATCAGCCCCAGCATTTT. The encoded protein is CASSRTGRNQPQHF.

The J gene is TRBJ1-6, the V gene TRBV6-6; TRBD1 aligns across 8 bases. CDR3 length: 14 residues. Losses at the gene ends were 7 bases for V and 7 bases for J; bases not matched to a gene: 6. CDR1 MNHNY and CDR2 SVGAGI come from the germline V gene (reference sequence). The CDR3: CASNPDRGNSPLHF. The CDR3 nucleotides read TGTGCCAGCAATCCCGACAGGGGCAATTCACCCCTCCACTTT.

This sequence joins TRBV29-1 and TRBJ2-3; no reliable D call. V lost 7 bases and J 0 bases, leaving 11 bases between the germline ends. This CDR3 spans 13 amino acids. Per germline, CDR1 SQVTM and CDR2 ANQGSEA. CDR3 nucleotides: TGCAGCGGAGAGAAGAGTAGCACAGATACGCAGTATTTT. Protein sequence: CSGEKSSTDTQYF.

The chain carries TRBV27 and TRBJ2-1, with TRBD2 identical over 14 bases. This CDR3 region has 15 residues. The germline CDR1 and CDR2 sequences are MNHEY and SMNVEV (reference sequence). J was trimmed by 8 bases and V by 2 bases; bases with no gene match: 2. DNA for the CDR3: TGTGCCAGCAGTTTAGGACTAGCGGGAGGCTATGAGCAGTTCTTC. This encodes CASSLGLAGGYEQFF.

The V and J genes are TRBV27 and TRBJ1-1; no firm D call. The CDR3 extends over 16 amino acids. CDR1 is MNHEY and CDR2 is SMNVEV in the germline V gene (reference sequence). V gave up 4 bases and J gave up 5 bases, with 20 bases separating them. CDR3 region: CASSSTSPYAGTEAFF. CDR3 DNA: TGTGCCAGCAGTTCTACTAGTCCGTATGCGGGAACTGAAGCTTTCTTT.

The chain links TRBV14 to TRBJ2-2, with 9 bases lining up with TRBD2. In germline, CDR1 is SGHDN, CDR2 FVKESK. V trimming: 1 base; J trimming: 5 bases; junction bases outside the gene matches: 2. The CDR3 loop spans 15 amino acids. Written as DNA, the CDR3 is TGTGCCAGCAGCCAAGGCCTAGCGGGGACCGGGGAGCTGTTTTTT. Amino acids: CASSQGLAGTGELFF.

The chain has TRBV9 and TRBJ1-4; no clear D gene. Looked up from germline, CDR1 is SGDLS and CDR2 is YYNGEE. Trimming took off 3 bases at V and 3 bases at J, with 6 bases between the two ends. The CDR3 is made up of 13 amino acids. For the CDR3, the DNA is TGTGCCAGCAGCGGGGCCTCTAATGAAAAACTGTTTTTT. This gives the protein CASSGASNEKLFF.

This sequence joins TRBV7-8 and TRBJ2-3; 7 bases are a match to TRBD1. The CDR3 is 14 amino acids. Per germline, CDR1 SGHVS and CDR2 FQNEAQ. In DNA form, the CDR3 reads TGTGCTACCAGGCTGGGACAGACGACAGATACGCAGTATTTT. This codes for CATRLGQTTDTQYF.

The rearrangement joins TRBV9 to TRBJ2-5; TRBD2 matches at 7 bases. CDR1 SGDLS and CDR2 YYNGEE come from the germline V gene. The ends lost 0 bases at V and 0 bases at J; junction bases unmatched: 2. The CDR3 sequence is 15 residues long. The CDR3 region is CASSVAGGYQETQYF. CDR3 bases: TGTGCCAGCAGCGTAGCGGGAGGCTACCAAGAGACCCAGTACTTC.

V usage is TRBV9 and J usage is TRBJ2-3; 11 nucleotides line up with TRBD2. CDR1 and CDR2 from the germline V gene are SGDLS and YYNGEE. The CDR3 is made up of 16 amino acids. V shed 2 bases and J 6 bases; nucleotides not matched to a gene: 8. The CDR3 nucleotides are TGTGCCAGCAGCGTCATGACTAGCGGGGCTGAGGATACGCAGTATTTT. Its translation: CASSVMTSGAEDTQYF.

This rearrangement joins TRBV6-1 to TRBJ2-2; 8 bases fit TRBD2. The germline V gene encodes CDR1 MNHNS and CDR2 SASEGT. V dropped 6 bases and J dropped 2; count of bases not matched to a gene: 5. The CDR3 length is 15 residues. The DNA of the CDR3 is TGTGCCAGCAGGGGAGCGGGGGTAAACACCGGGGAGCTGTTTTTT. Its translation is CASRGAGVNTGELFF.

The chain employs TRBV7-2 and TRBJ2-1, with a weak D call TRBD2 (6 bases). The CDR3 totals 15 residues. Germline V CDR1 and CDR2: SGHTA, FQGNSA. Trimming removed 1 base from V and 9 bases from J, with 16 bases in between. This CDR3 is CASSLEGSGRSEQFF. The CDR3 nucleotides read TGTGCCAGCAGCTTAGAGGGGTCCGGGAGAAGTGAGCAGTTCTTC.

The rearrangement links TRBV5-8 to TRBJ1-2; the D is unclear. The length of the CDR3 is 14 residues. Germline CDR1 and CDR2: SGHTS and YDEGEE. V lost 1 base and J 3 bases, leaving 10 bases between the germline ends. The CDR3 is CASSLRRIDYGYTF. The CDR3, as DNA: TGTGCCAGCAGCTTGAGGCGGATAGACTATGGCTACACCTTC.